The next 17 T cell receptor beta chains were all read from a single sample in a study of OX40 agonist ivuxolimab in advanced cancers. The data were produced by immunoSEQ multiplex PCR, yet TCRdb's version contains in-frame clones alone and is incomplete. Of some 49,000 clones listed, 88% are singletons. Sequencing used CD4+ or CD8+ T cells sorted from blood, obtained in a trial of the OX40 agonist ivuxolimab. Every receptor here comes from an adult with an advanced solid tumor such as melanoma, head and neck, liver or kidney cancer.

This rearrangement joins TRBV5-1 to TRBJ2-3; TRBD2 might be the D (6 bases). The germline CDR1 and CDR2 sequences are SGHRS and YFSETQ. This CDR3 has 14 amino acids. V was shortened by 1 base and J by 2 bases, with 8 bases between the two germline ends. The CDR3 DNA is TGCGCCAGCAGCTTGACTAGCTACACAGATACGCAGTATTTT. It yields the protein CASSLTSYTDTQYF.

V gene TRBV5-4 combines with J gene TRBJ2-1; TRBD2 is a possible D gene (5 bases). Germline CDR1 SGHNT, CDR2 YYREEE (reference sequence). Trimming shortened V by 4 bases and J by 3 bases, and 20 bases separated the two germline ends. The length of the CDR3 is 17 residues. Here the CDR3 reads CASSTYLASQVYNEQFF. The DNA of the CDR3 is TGTGCCAGCAGCACCTACTTAGCGAGCCAAGTCTACAATGAGCAGTTCTTC.

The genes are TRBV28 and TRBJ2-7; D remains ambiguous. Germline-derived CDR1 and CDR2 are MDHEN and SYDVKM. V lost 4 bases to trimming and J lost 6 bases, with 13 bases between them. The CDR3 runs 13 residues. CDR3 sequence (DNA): TGTGCCAGCAGTTCAACCGGCGCCGGCGAGCAGTACTTC. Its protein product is CASSSTGAGEQYF. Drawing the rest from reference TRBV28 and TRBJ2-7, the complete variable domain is DVKVTQSSRYLVKRTGEKVFLECVQDMDHENMFWYRQDPGLGLRLIYFSYDVKMKEKGDIPEGYSVSREKKERFSLILESASTNQTSMYLCASSSTGAGEQYFGPGTRLTVT.

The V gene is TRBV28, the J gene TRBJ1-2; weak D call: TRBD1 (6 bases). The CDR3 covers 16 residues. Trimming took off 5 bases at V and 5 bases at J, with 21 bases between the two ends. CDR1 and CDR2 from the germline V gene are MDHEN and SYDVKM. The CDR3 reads CASSLITGISRYGYTF. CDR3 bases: TGTGCCAGCAGTCTCATTACAGGGATATCACGATATGGCTACACCTTC.

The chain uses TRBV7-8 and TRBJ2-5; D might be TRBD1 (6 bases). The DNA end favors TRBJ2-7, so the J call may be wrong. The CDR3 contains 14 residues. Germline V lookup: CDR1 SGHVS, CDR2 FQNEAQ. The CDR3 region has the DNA TGTGCCAGCAGCCCTGGGACAAAAGGATACGAGCAGTACTTC. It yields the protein CASSPGTKGYEQYF.

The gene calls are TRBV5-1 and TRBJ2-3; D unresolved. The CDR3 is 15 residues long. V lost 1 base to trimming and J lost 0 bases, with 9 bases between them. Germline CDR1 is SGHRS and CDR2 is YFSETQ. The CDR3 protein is CASSLLGPSTDTQYF. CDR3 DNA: TGCGCCAGCAGCTTGTTAGGTCCTAGCACAGATACGCAGTATTTT.

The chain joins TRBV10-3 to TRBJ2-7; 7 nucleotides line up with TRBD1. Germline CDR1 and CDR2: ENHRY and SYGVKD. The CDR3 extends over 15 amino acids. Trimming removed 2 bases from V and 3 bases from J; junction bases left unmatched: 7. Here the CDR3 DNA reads TGTGCCATCAGTGAGCCCCCGACAGGGTTCTACGAGCAGTACTTC. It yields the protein CAISEPPTGFYEQYF.

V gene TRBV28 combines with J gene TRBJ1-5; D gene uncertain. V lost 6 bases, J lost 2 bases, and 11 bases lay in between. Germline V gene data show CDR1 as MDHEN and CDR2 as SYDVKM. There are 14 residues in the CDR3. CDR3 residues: CASRRPEGNQPQHF. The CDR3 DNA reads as TGTGCCAGCAGGAGACCGGAGGGCAATCAGCCCCAGCATTTT.

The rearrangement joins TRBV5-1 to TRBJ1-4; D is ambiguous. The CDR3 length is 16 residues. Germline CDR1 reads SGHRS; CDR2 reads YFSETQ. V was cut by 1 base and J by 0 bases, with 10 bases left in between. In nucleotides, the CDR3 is TGCGCCAGCAGCTTGACTGGCCCAGCAACTAATGAAAAACTGTTTTTT. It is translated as CASSLTGPATNEKLFF. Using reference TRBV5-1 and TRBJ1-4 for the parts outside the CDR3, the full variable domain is KAGVTQTPRYLIKTRGQQVTLSCSPISGHRSVSWYQQTPGQGLQFLFEYFSETQRNKGNFPGRFSGRQFSNSRSEMNVSTLELGDSALYLCASSLTGPATNEKLFFGSGTQLSVL.

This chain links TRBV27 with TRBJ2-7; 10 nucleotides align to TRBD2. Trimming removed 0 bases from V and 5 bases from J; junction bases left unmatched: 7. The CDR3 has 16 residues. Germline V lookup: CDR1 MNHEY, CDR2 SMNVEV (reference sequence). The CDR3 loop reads CASSLSGTSVANEQYF. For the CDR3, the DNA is TGTGCCAGCAGTTTATCCGGGACTAGCGTTGCGAACGAGCAGTACTTC.

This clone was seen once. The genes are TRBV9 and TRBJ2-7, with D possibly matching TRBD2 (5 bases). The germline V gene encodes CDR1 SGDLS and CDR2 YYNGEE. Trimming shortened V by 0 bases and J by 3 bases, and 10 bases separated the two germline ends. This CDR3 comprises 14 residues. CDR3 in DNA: TGTGCCAGCAGCGTAGGAGGACTCAGCTACGAGCAGTACTTC. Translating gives CASSVGGLSYEQYF.

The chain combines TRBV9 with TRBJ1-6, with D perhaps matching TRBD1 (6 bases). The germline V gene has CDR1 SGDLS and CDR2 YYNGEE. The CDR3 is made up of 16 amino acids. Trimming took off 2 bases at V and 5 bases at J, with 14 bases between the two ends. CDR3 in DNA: TGTGCCAGCAGCGTGTTCGACAGGCCTGATAATTCACCCCTCCACTTT. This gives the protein CASSVFDRPDNSPLHF. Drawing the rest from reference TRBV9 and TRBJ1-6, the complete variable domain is DSGVTQTPKHLITATGQRVTLRCSPRSGDLSVYWYQQSLDQGLQFLIQYYNGEERAKGNILERFSAQQFPDLHSELNLSSLELGDSALYFCASSVFDRPDNSPLHFGNGTRLTVT.

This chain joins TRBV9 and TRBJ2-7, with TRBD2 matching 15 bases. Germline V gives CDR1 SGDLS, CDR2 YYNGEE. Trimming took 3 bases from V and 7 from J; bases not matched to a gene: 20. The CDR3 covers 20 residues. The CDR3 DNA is TGTGCCAGCAGCGCTAGTGAGAGGACTAGCGGGAGGGCCGTCCGTAATGAGCAGTACTTC. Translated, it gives CASSASERTSGRAVRNEQYF.

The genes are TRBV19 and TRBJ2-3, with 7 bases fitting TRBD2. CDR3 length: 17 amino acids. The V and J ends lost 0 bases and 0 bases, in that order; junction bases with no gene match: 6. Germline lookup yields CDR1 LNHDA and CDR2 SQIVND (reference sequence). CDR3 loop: CASSIDNKAGSTDTQYF. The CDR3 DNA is TGTGCCAGTAGTATAGATAATAAAGCGGGGAGCACAGATACGCAGTATTTT.

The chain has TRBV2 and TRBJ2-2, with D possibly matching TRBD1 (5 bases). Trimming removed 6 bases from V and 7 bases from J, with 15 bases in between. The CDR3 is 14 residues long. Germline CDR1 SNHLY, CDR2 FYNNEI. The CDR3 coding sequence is TGTGCCAGCAGGGTACAGGTTGACGGCGGGGAGCTGTTTTTT. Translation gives CASRVQVDGGELFF.

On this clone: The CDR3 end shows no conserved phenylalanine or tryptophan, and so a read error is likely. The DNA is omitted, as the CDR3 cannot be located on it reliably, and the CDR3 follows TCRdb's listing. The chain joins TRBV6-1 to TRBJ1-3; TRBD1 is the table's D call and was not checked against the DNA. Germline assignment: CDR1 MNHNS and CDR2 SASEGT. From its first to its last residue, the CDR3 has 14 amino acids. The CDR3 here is CASSNEPRGRDRVV.

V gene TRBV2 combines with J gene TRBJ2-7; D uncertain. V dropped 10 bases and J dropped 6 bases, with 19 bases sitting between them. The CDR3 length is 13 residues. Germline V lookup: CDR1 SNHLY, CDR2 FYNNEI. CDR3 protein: CATLKRGAAEQYF. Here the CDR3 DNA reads TGTGCCACCCTTAAAAGAGGTGCAGCCGAGCAGTACTTC.